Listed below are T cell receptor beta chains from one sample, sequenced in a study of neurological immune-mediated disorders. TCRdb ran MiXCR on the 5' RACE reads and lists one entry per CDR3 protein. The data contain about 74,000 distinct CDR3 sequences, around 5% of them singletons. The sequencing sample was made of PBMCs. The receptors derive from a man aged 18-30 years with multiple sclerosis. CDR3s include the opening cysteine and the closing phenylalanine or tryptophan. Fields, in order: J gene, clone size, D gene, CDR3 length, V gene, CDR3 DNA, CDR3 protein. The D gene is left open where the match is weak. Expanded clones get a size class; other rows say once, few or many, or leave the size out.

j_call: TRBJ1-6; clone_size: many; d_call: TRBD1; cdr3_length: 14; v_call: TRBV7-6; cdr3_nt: TGTGCCAGCAGCCAGGGACAGTCAATTCACACCCTCCACTTT; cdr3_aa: CASSQGQSIHTLHF
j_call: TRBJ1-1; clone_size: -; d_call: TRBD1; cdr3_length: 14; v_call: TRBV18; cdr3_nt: TGTGCCAGCTCACCCGGGACAGAGCGTCCTGAAGCTTTCTTT; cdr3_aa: CASSPGTERPEAFF
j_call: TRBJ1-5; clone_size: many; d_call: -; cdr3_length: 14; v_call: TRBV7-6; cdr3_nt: TGTGCCAGCAGCTTAGCTACAGAAGGGCAGCCCCAGCATTTT; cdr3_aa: CASSLATEGQPQHF
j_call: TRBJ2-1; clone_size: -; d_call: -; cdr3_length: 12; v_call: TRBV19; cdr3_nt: TGTGCCAGTAGTCTCGACTGGCGGGAGCAGTTCTTC; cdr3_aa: CASSLDWREQFF
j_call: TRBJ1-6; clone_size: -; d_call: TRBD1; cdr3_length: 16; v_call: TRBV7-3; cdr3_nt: TGTGCCAGCAGCCCCGAGGACAGGATCTATAATTCACCCCTCAACTTT; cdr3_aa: CASSPEDRIYNSPLNF
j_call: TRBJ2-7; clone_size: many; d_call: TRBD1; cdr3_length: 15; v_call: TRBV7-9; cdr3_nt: TGTGCCAGCAGCTTAGGGACAGGGATCTCCTACGAGCAGTACTTC; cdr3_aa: CASSLGTGISYEQYF
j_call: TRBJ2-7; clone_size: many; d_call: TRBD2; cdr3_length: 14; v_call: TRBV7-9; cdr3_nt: TGTGCCAGCAGCTTTGTGAGGGAGGGCCTCGAGCAGTACTTC; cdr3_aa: CASSFVREGLEQYF
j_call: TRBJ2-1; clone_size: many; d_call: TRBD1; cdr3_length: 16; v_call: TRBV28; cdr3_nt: TGTGCCAGCAGCGCCCCGGGACAGCCCTCCTACAATGAGCAGTTCTTC; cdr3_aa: CASSAPGQPSYNEQFF
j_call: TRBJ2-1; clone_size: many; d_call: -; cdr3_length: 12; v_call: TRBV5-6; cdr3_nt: TGTGCCAGCAGCTTCCCGGCTAATGAGCAGTTCTTC; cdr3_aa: CASSFPANEQFF
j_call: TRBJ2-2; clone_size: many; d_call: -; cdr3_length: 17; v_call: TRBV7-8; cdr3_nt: TGTGCCAGCAGCTCCCTTAGGGGCGCTGGGAACACCGGGGAGCTGTTTTTT; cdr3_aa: CASSSLRGAGNTGELFF
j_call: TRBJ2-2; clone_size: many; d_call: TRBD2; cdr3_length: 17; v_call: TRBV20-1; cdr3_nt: TGCAGTGCTAACCCATACGGGGCGGGAGCAAGCGCCGGGGAGCTGTTTTTT; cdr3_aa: CSANPYGAGASAGELFF
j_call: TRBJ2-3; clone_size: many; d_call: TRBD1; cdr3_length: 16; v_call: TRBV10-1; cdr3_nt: TGCGCCAGCAGTGAGGACAGGGGGCGAAGCACAGATACGCAGTATTTT; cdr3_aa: CASSEDRGRSTDTQYF
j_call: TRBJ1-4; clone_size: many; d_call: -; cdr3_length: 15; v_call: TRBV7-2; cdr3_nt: TGTGCCAGCAGCTCAAAAGGAGGGGAAACTGAAAAACTGTTTTTT; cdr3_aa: CASSSKGGETEKLFF
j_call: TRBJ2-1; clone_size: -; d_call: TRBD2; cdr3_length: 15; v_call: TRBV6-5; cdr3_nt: TGTGCCAGCAGTTACTCGGGGCGGGAGGCCAATGAGCAGTTCTTC; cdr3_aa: CASSYSGREANEQFF
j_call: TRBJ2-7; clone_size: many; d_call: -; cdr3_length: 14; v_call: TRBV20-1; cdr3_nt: TGCAGTGCTAGAGAGGGTCCATCACAATACGAGCAGTACTTC; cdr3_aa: CSAREGPSQYEQYF
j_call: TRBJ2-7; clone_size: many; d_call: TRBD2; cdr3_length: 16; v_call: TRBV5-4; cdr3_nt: TGTGCCAGCAGCCTCACTAGCGGGGGGGAACTATACGAGCAGTACTTC; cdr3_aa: CASSLTSGGELYEQYF
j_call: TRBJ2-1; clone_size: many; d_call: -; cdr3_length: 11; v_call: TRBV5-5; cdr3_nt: TGTGCCAGCAGATCAACCTATGAGCAGTTCTTC; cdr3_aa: CASRSTYEQFF
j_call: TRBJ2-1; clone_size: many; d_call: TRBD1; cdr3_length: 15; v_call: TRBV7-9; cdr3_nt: TGTGCCAGCAGCCCTACCCGGACAGGGGTCGATGAGCAGTTCTTC; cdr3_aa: CASSPTRTGVDEQFF
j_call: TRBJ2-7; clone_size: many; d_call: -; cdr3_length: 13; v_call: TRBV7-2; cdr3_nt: TGTGCCAGCAGTTCCTCACAGGGCTACGAGCAGTACTTC; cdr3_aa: CASSSSQGYEQYF
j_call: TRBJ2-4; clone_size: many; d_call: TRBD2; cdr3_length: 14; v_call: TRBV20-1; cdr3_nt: TGCAGTGCTAGAGCTTGGCTAGCGGAAAACATTCAGTACTTC; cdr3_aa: CSARAWLAENIQYF
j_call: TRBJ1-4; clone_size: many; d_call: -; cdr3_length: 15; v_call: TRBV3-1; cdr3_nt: TGTGCCAGCACCAGTCTCTATGCAACTAATGAAAAACTGTTTTTT; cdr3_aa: CASTSLYATNEKLFF
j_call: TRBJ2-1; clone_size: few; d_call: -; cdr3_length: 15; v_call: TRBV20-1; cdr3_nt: TGCAGTGCTTCCTCCCCGGGACTTCCGTACAATGAGCAGTTCTTC; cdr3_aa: CSASSPGLPYNEQFF
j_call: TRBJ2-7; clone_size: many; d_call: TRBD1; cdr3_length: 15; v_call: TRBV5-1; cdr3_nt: TGCGCCAGCAGCTATGATGGATCGACAGGGAACGAGCAGTACTTC; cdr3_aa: CASSYDGSTGNEQYF
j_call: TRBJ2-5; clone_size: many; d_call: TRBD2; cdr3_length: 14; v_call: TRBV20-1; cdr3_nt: TGCAGTGCTCCCTGGGAGGGTTACCAAGAGACCCAGTACTTC; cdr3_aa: CSAPWEGYQETQYF
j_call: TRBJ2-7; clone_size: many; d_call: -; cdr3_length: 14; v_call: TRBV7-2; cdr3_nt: TGTGCCAGCAGCCATAAGGGACTGGCCTACGAGCAGTACTTC; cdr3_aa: CASSHKGLAYEQYF
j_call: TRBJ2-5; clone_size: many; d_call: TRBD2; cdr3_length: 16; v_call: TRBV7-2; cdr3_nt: TGTGCCAGCAGCTTACTGGCGGGAGGGAGTGGAGAGACCCAGTACTTC; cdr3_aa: CASSLLAGGSGETQYF
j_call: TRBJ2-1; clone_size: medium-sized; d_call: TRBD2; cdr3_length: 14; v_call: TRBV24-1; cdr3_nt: TGTGCCACCAGGGGAGCGGGAGACGGTCATGAGCAGTTCTTC; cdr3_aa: CATRGAGDGHEQFF
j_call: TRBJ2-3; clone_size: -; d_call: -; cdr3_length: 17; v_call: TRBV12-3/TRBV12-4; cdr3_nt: TGTGCCAGCAGTCTAGAATTGACAGGCTTAAGCACAGATACGCAGTATTTT; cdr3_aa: CASSLELTGLSTDTQYF
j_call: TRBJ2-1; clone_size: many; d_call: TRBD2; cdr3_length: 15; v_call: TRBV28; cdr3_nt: TGTGCCAGCAGTTTGGGGGGGGGTGCCACCAATGAGCAGTTCTTC; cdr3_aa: CASSLGGGATNEQFF
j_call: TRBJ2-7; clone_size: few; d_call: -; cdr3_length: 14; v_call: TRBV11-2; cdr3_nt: TGTGCCAGCAGCCGGGACACACTCTCCTCAGAGCAGTACTTC; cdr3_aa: CASSRDTLSSEQYF
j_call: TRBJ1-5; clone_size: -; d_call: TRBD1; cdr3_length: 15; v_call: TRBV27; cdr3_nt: TGTGCCAGCACCCCGGGAGGGGGCTCCAATCAGCCCCAGCATTTT; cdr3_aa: CASTPGGGSNQPQHF
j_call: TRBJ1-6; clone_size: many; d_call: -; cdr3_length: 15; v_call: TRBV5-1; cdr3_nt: TGCGCCAGCAGCTTGGAGGCACAGGGCTATTCACCCCTCCACTTT; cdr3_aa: CASSLEAQGYSPLHF
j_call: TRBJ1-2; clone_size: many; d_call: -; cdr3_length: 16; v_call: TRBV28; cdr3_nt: TGTGCCAGCACCACCAGGGTGGGCAGAGGTAACTATGGCTACACCTTC; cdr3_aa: CASTTRVGRGNYGYTF
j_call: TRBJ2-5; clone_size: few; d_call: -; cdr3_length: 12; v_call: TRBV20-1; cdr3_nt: TGCAGGGCCTTAGGGCCTTCCGAGACCCAGTACTTC; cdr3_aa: CRALGPSETQYF
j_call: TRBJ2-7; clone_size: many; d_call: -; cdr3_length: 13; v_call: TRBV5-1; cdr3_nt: TGCGCCAGCAGCTTGGTAGCGGACTACGAGCAGTACTTC; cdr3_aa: CASSLVADYEQYF
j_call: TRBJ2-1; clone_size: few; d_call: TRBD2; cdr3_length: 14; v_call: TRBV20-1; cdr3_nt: TGCAGTGCTAGGGGGACTAGCTTTTTTGGTGAGCAGTTCTTC; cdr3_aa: CSARGTSFFGEQFF
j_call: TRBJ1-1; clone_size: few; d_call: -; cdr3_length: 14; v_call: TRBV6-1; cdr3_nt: TGTGCCAGCAGATACCCGGCAACGAACACTGAAGCTTTCTTT; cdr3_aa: CASRYPATNTEAFF
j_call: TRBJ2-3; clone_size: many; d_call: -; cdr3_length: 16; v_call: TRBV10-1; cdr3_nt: TGCGCCAGCAGTGAAGTTTCAGGGGCGAGGACAGATACGCAGTATTTT; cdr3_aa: CASSEVSGARTDTQYF
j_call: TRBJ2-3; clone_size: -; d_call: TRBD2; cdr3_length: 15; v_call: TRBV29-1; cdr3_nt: TGCAGCGTTGACGCCCCCGGGAGGGCCACAGATACGCAGTATTTT; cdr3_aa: CSVDAPGRATDTQYF
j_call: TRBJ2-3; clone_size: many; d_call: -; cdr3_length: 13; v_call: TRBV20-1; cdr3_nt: TGCAGTGCTAGAGAAATTCACACAGATACGCAGTATTTT; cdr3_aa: CSAREIHTDTQYF
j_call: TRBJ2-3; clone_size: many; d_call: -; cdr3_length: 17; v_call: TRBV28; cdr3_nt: TGTGCCAGCAGTTCCCATCCCCGGGACCCTAACACAGATACGCAGTATTTT; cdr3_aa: CASSSHPRDPNTDTQYF
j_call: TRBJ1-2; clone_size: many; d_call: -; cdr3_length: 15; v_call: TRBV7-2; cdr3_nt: TGTGCCAGCAGCTTAGAAGGCTCCGGAGACTATGGCTACACCTTC; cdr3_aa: CASSLEGSGDYGYTF
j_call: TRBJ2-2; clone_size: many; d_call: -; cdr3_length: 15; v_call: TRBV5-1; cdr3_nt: TGCGCCAGCAGCTTGGGACAGAGGAACACCGGGGAGCTGTTTTTT; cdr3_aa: CASSLGQRNTGELFF
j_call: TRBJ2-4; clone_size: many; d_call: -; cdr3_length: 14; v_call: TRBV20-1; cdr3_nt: TGCAGTGCTAGCGGAGGCAGGGGCAGGGACATTCAGTACTTC; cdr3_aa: CSASGGRGRDIQYF
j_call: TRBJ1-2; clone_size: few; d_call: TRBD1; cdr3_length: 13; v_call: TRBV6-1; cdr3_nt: TGTGCCAGCAGTGAGAGGGGGCGAGATACCTACACCTTC; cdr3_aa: CASSERGRDTYTF
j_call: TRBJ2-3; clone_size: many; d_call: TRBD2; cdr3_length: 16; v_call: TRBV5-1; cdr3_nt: TGCGCCAGCAGTAGGCTAGCGGCGGGTAGCACAGATACGCAGTATTTT; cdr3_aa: CASSRLAAGSTDTQYF
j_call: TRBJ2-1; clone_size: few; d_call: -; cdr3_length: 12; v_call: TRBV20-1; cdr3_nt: TGCAGTGTTGCCAGGGGAAGGAATGAGCAGTTCTTC; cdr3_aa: CSVARGRNEQFF
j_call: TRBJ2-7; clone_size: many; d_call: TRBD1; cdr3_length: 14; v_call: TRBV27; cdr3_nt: TGTGCCAGCAGTGCCGGGACAGGGGGCTACGAGCAGTACTTC; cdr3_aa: CASSAGTGGYEQYF
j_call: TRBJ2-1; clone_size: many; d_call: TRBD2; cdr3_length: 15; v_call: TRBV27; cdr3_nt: TGTGCCAGCAGTCAGCTAGCGGCCTACAACAATGAGCAGTTCTTC; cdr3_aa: CASSQLAAYNNEQFF